The next 18 T cell receptor beta chains were all read from a single sample in a study of breast tumors, draining lymph nodes, adjacent tissues. The lymph nodes were axillary draining lymph nodes from breast cancer patients. One entry per CDR3 protein results from TCRdb running MiXCR on the multiplex PCR reads. The table shows more than 250,000 distinct CDR3 sequences, with under 35% occurring only once. The sample taken for sequencing was axillary lymph node tissue. The source is a female donor with breast cancer. Some clones in this sample may be carry-over from other donors' samples.

A note on this clonotype: A read error may produce the germline difference seen at one junction end. V gene TRBV6-5 combines with J gene TRBJ1-2; unclear D gene. CDR3 length: 15 residues. Germline V gives CDR1 MNHEY, CDR2 SVGAGI. The CDR3 DNA is TGTGCCAGCAGTCACTCGAGCGGCGGGAACTATGGCTACACCTTC. It translates to CASSHSSGGNYGYTF.

The rearrangement links TRBV10-3 to TRBJ2-2, with D possibly TRBD2 on 5 matching bases. V was clipped by 4 bases and J by 1 base, with 13 bases between them. The CDR3 runs to 16 residues. Per the germline V gene, CDR1 is ENHRY and CDR2 is SYGVKD. CDR3 DNA sequence: TGTGCCATCAGTGGGACCGGGGAAATGAACACCGGGGAGCTGTTTTTT. It codes for CAISGTGEMNTGELFF.

About this clonotype: At one of its ends the junction is not consistent with the germline gene, which may arise from a read error. This rearrangement joins TRBV12-3 or TRBV12-4 to TRBJ2-2, with 9 bases matching TRBD2. CDR3 length equals 16 residues. The CDR3 loop is CASQNSGRSNIGELFF. The CDR3 DNA reads as TGTGCCAGCCAGAACAGCGGGAGGTCGAACATCGGGGAGCTGTTTTTT.

This clonotype was seen at least ten times. The rearrangement uses TRBV29-1 and TRBJ2-7; 9 bases are shared with TRBD1. After removal of 7 bases from V and 5 bases from J, the junction contained 6 bases not matched to a gene. The CDR3 is 12 residues long. Germline CDR1 SQVTM, CDR2 ANQGSEA. Here the CDR3 reads CSARDREHEQYF. Here the CDR3 DNA reads TGCAGCGCAAGGGACAGGGAACACGAGCAGTACTTC.

This clonotype was observed a handful of times. The V call is TRBV18, the J call TRBJ2-7; 9 positions agree with TRBD1. CDR3 length: 15 amino acids. The ends lost 6 bases at V and 0 bases at J; junction bases unmatched: 6. Germline V CDR1 and CDR2: KGHSH, LQKENI. Here the CDR3 reads CASSPQGQGSYEQYF. In DNA form, the CDR3 reads TGTGCCAGCTCTCCCCAGGGACAGGGCTCCTACGAGCAGTACTTC.

The chain links TRBV29-1 to TRBJ2-5; 9 positions agree with TRBD1. The CDR3 contains 14 residues. V was pared by 8 bases and J by 2 bases, with 9 bases of the junction left unmatched. Germline CDR1 reads SQVTM; CDR2 reads ANQGSEA. CDR3 amino acids: CSSRTGVGQETQYF. CDR3 nucleotide sequence: TGCAGCTCAAGGACAGGGGTGGGACAAGAGACCCAGTACTTC.

This clonotype was seen many times. This chain uses TRBV19 with TRBJ2-3, with no clear D. V was trimmed by 3 bases and J by 6 bases, leaving 10 bases between them. Germline CDR1 and CDR2: LNHDA and SQIVND (reference sequence). The CDR3 covers 13 residues. DNA of the CDR3: TGTGCCAGTAGTATTACCAGCATGGATACGCAGTATTTT. Residues: CASSITSMDTQYF.

This clonotype was detected ten times or more. The rearrangement joins TRBV2 to TRBJ2-1, with 9 positions matching TRBD2. V shed 7 bases and J 16 bases; nucleotides not matched to a gene: 11. Germline CDR1 SNHLY, CDR2 FYNNEI. This CDR3 has 12 amino acids. For the CDR3, the DNA is TGTGCCAGCACCCATCAAGCGGGAGGTGGATTCTTC. It yields the protein CASTHQAGGGFF. The full variable domain, completed using reference TRBV2 and TRBJ2-1, is EPEVTQTPSHQVTQMGQEVILRCVPISNHLYFYWYRQILGQKVEFLVSFYNNEISEKSEIFDDQFSVERPDGSNFTLKIRSTKLEDSAMYFCASTHQAGGGFFGPGTRLTVL.

This clonotype showed up many times. This chain joins TRBV11-2 and TRBJ2-1; perhaps TRBD1 as D (5 bases). Germline CDR1 reads SGHAT; CDR2 reads FQNNGV. Trimming cost V 1 base and J 3 bases, with 7 bases left between them. The CDR3 has 14 residues. The CDR3 region is CASSLVGVYNEQFF. CDR3 DNA: TGTGCCAGCAGCTTAGTAGGGGTCTACAATGAGCAGTTCTTC.

This clonotype was counted ten times or more. The chain carries TRBV7-8 and TRBJ2-7; the match to TRBD1 covers 8 bases. Germline CDR1 and CDR2: SGHVS and FQNEAQ. V was clipped by 2 bases and J by 9 bases; unmatched bases: 12. CDR3 length: 15 amino acids. CDR3 region: CASSLLVAGGPSQYF. The CDR3 DNA follows: TGTGCCAGCAGCTTATTAGTGGCAGGGGGCCCTTCGCAGTACTTC.

This clonotype showed up just a few times. The gene calls are TRBV20-1 and TRBJ1-1; D is perhaps TRBD1 (5 bases). This CDR3 is built from 19 residues. Trimming took 3 bases from V and 3 from J, leaving 29 bases between them. CDR1 and CDR2 (germline): DFQATT, SNEGSKA (reference sequence). As DNA, the CDR3 is TGCAGTGCTAGCACGCCGGAGAAAAAGCATACTGGGGGTTACACTGAAGCTTTCTTT. Translating it yields CSASTPEKKHTGGYTEAFF.

At least ten counts were recorded for this clonotype. This rearrangement joins TRBV5-8 to TRBJ2-3; TRBD2 agrees at 8 bases. V was pared by 3 bases and J by 2 bases, with 5 bases of the junction left unmatched. Germline lookup yields CDR1 SGHTS and CDR2 YDEGEE. This CDR3 region has 15 residues. In nucleotides, the CDR3 is TGTGCCAGCAGCTCACTAGCGGAACACACAGATACGCAGTATTTT. This codes for CASSSLAEHTDTQYF.

This clonotype came up a few times. The chain joins TRBV3-1 to TRBJ2-5; TRBD1 aligns across 9 bases. This CDR3 comprises 14 residues. The V and J ends lost 1 base and 5 bases, in that order; junction bases with no gene match: 2. The germline V gene encodes CDR1 LGHDT and CDR2 YNNKEL (reference sequence). The CDR3 DNA sequence: TGTGCCAGCAGCCAAGTTGACAGGGGGGAGACCCAGTACTTC. It codes for CASSQVDRGETQYF.

This clonotype came up many times. This chain joins TRBV5-5 and TRBJ1-2; D gene ambiguous. This CDR3 spans 13 amino acids. The germline V gene has CDR1 SGHKS and CDR2 YYEKEE (reference sequence). Trimming removed 6 bases at V and 7 bases at J, with 16 bases between. Here the CDR3 reads CASTPEGPGGYTF. Written as DNA, the CDR3 is TGTGCCAGCACTCCCGAGGGCCCCGGTGGCTACACCTTC.

For the CDR3, the DNA is TGTGCCATCAGGGAGGGGACAGGGCCCTACGAGCAGTACTTC. It codes for CAIREGTGPYEQYF. V gene TRBV10-3 combines with J gene TRBJ2-7; TRBD1 matches at 9 bases. The CDR3 contains 14 residues. Germline loops: CDR1 ENHRY, CDR2 SYGVKD. The V gene end was trimmed by 6 bases and the J gene end by 2 bases; junction bases not matched to a gene: 5.

This clonotype was counted many times. The rearrangement uses TRBV29-1 and TRBJ2-7, with 10 nucleotides matching TRBD2. CDR1 and CDR2 (germline): SQVTM, ANQGSEA. This CDR3 contains 14 residues. V lost 6 bases and J lost 2; bases outside the gene matches: 7. The chain's CDR3 is CSVRLAGFTYEQYF. CDR3 sequence (DNA): TGCAGCGTCCGACTAGCGGGTTTTACCTACGAGCAGTACTTC.

The rearrangement links TRBV27 to TRBJ2-7, with TRBD2 identical over 8 bases. Germline V gene lookup returns CDR1 MNHEY and CDR2 SMNVEV (reference sequence). CDR3 length: 16 amino acids. V was clipped by 3 bases and J by 4 bases; unmatched bases: 11. The CDR3 region is CASSFFAAGGEYEQYF. DNA for the CDR3: TGTGCCAGCAGTTTTTTTGCGGCGGGGGGCGAGTACGAGCAGTACTTC.

Ten or more counts support this clonotype. V is TRBV11-1 and J is TRBJ2-7; TRBD1 matches at 12 bases. Germline CDR1 is SGHAT and CDR2 is FQDESV (reference sequence). Trimming removed 1 base from V and 4 bases from J; junction bases left unmatched: 5. The CDR3 contains 16 residues. CDR3 DNA: TGTGCCAGCAGCTTAGGAGGGGACAGGGGGCGTTACGAGCAGTACTTC. Amino acids: CASSLGGDRGRYEQYF.